One sample yielded the 8 T cell receptor beta chains listed below, sequenced in a study of chronic HIV infection and antiretroviral therapy. TCRdb independently ran MiXCR on the 5' RACE reads; one entry per CDR3 protein. Among roughly 50,000 distinct CDR3 sequences, approximately 19% were seen once, and the ten largest hold around 2.8%. Sequencing was done on a sample of peripheral blood. The source of these receptors is an adult who had HIV and had not received antiretroviral therapy, or was an uninfected healthy control (not recorded which).

This clonotype was picked up a small number of times. The V and J genes are TRBV28 and TRBJ1-3, with TRBD1 identical over 8 bases. Germline values: CDR1 MDHEN, CDR2 SYDVKM. J gave up 4 bases and V 5 bases, and 7 bases lay outside the gene matches. This CDR3 is built from 15 residues. The CDR3 spells CASSPWTGNGNTIYF. DNA for the CDR3: TGTGCCAGCAGTCCCTGGACAGGGAACGGAAACACCATATATTTT.

This chain joins TRBV24-1 and TRBJ2-1, with a weak D call TRBD1 (6 bases). CDR3 size: 15 residues. Germline V gene lookup returns CDR1 KGHDR and CDR2 SFDVKD. Trimming took off 1 base at V and 8 bases at J, with 14 bases between the two ends. CDR3 DNA sequence: TGTGCCACCAGTGATTTCCACCAGGGGAAGGATGAGCAGTTCTTC. Its translation is CATSDFHQGKDEQFF.

This clonotype was seen a handful of times. The rearrangement links TRBV7-6 to TRBJ1-1, with no clear D. V lost 3 bases, J lost 5 bases, and 10 bases lay in between. The germline V gene encodes CDR1 SGHVS and CDR2 FNYEAQ. CDR3 length: 13 residues. The CDR3 DNA sequence: TGTGCCAGCAGCTTTCAATTAGGGACTGAAGCTTTCTTT. Translated: CASSFQLGTEAFF.

The chain is built from TRBV27 and TRBJ2-1, with 7 bases matching TRBD2. This CDR3 region has 16 residues. CDR1 and CDR2 from the germline V gene are MNHEY and SMNVEV (reference sequence). V was pared by 0 bases and J by 0 bases, with 2 bases of the junction left unmatched. The DNA for the CDR3 is TGTGCCAGCAGTTTATCCGGGGGGAGCTCCTACAATGAGCAGTTCTTC. Translation: CASSLSGGSSYNEQFF.

This clonotype was recorded a few times. The chain joins TRBV6-5 to TRBJ2-1, with D possibly TRBD2 on 5 matching bases. In germline, CDR1 is MNHEY, CDR2 SVGAGI. Trimming removed 5 bases at V and 7 bases at J, with 18 bases between. The CDR3 runs 15 residues. This chain's CDR3 is CASSRGPGPANEQFF. DNA of the CDR3: TGTGCCAGCAGTCGCGGGCCCGGCCCCGCGAATGAGCAGTTCTTC.

A few counts support this clonotype. The chain is built from TRBV5-6 and TRBJ2-3; D not certain. CDR3 length equals 12 residues. V was clipped by 4 bases and J by 3 bases, with 6 bases between them. Per germline, CDR1 SGHDT and CDR2 YYEEEE. This chain's CDR3 is CASSAPTDTQYF. The CDR3 DNA reads as TGTGCCAGCAGCGCCCCTACAGATACGCAGTATTTT.

In its sample, this clonotype was seen a few times. V and J are TRBV5-1 and TRBJ2-7; 9 bases match TRBD1. Germline values: CDR1 SGHRS, CDR2 YFSETQ. V lost 4 bases and J lost 3; bases outside the gene matches: 8. The CDR3 extends over 15 amino acids. The CDR3 region has the DNA TGCGCCAGCAGCCACCTTACAGGGGGCGTCTACGAGCAGTACTTC. Its protein is CASSHLTGGVYEQYF.

V usage is TRBV28 and J usage is TRBJ2-1; D is unresolved. V was cut by 3 bases and J by 7 bases, with 7 bases left in between. This CDR3 has 12 amino acids. Germline V CDR1 and CDR2: MDHEN, SYDVKM. The CDR3 spells CASSLLQNEQFF. For the CDR3, the DNA is TGTGCCAGCAGTTTGCTTCAGAATGAGCAGTTCTTC.